This T cell receptor (beta chain) comes out of a study of cytomegalovirus exposure and HLA in healthy donors. Notes on the study in general: Most sequenced TCRs were rare (though some public TCRs occurred in many donors). First-cohort TCR clusters were later found to tend to co-occur in the 120 or so validation repertoires. It was reportedly the case that the classifier diagnosed cytomegalovirus status with high specificity and sensitivity. The listing of 150 to 200 TCR beta chains classed them as cytomegalovirus-associated.

Profiling relied on immunoSEQ multiplex PCR, and the TCRdb table lists in-frame clones only, not all of them. The top ten clones hold over 3% of a sample with roughly 70,000 clones, approximately 96% of them seen once. A note on this clone: What it binds is unknown.

V lost 0 bases to trimming and J lost 2 bases; unmatched junction nucleotides: 2. The CDR3 is 15 amino acids. Germline-derived CDR1 and CDR2 are SGHRS and YFSETQ. Material for sequencing was PBMCs. The chain couples TRBV5-1 to TRBJ2-5, with 9 positions matching TRBD1. This TCR was recovered from a man younger than 30 in good health and CMV-seronegative. The CDR3 nucleotides are TGCGCCAGCAGCTTGGCGGGGACAGGGCAAGAGACCCAGTACTTC. Residues: CASSLAGTGQETQYF.